A few counts support the clone carrying this T cell receptor beta chain. The CDR3 runs to 15 residues. Trimming removed 4 bases from V and 3 bases from J, with 13 bases in between. The germline V gene has CDR1 SGHRS and CDR2 YFSETQ. The data stem from a study of early T cells in non-severe SARS-CoV-2 infection. TCRdb called the 5' RACE reads again in MiXCR, with one record for every CDR3 protein. The sample carries approximately 97,000 distinct CDR3 sequences, 8% to 13% recorded once. The chain has TRBV5-1 and TRBJ2-2; no clear D gene. The clonotype was recovered from an adult who was a healthcare worker with PCR-confirmed SARS-CoV-2 infection or an uninfected control (not recorded which). Sample: whole blood, taken at baseline. The CDR3 sequence: CASSPAQRDTGELFF. The CDR3 DNA is TGCGCCAGCAGCCCCGCCCAGAGAGACACCGGGGAGCTGTTTTTT.